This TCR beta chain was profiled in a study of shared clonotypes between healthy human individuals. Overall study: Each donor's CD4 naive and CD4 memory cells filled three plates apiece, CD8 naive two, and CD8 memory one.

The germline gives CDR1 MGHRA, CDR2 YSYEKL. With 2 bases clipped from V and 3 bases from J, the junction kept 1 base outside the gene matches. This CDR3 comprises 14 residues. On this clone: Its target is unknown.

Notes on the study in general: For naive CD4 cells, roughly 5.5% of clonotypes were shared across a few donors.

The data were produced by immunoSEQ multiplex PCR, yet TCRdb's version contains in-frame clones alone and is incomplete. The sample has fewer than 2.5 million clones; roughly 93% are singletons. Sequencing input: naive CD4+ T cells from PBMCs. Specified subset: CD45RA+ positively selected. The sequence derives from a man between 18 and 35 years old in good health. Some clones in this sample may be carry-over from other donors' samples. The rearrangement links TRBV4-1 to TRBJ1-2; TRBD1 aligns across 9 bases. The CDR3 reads CASSQRQGDYGYTF. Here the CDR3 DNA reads TGCGCCAGCAGCCAAAGACAGGGGGACTATGGCTACACCTTC.